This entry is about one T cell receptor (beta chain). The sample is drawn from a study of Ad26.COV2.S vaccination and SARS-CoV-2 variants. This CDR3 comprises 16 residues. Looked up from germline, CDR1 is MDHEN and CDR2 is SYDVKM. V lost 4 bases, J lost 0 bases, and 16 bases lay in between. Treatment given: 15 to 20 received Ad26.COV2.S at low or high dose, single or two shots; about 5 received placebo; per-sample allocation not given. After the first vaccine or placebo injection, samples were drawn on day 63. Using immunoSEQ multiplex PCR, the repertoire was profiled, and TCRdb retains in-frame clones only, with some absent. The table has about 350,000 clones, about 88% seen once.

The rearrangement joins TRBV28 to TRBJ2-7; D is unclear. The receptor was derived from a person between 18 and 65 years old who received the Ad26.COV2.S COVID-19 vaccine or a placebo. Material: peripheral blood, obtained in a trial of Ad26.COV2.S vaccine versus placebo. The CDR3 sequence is CASSSPRKESSYEQYF. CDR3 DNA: TGTGCCAGCAGTTCCCCTCGGAAGGAGAGCTCCTACGAGCAGTACTTC.